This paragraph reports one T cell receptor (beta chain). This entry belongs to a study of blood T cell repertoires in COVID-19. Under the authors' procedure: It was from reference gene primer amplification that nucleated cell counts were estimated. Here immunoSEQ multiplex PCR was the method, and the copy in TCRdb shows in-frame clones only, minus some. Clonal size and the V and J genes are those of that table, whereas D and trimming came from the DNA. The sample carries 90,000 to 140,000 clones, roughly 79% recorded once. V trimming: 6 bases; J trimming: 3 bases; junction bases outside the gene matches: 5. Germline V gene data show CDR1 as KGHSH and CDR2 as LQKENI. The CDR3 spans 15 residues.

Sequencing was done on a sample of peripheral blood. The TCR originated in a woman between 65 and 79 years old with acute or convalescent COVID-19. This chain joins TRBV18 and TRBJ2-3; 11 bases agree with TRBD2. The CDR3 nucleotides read TGTGCCAGCTCGCTACTAGCGGGAGAAACAGATACGCAGTATTTT. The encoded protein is CASSLLAGETDTQYF. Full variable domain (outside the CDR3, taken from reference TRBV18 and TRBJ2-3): NAGVMQNPRHLVRRRGQEARLRCSPMKGHSHVYWYRQLPEEGLKFMVYLQKENIIDESGMPKERFSAEFPKEGPSILRIQQVVRGDSAAYFCASSLLAGETDTQYFGPGTRLTVL.